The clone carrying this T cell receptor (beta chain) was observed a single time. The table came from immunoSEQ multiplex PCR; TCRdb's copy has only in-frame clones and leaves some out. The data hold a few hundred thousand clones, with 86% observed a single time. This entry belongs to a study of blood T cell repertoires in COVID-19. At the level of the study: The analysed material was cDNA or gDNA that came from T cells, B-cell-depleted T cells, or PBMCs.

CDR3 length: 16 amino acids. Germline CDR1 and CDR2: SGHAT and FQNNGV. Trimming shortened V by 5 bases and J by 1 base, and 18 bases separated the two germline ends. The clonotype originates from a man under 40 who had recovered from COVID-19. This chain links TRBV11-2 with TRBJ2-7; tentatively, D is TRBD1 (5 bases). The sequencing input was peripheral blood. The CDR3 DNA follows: TGTGCCAGCAGCCCCATCCTGGGGCAGGTTTCCTACGAGCAGTACTTC. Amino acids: CASSPILGQVSYEQYF.